The 28 T cell receptor beta chains below all came from one sample that was sequenced in a study of response to subunit inactivated influenza vaccine. TCRdb ran MiXCR on the RT-PCR reads and lists one entry per CDR3 protein. The sample includes more than 150,000 distinct CDR3 sequences, 9.5% to 12% of them seen just once. The material was CD8+ T cells sorted from PBMCs, obtained about 24 months after vaccination. These receptors were collected from a man between 50 and 75 years old who received an inactivated influenza vaccine.

The chain has TRBV7-9 and TRBJ2-5; D tentatively fits TRBD1 or TRBD2 (5 bases each). Germline V gives CDR1 SEHNR, CDR2 FQNEAQ (reference sequence). The CDR3 loop spans 13 amino acids. The V and J ends lost 2 bases and 5 bases respectively, with 9 bases between them. CDR3 DNA: TGTGCCAGCAGCTTATGGGGGTGGGAGACCCAGTACTTC. This encodes CASSLWGWETQYF.

This clonotype came up many times. The chain couples TRBV30 to TRBJ2-1, with 12 positions matching TRBD2. CDR1 is GTSNPN, CDR2 SVGIG, per germline (reference sequence). The CDR3 is 16 amino acids. V was pared by 2 bases and J by 8 bases, with 10 bases of the junction left unmatched. The CDR3 spells CAWSLWTSGTADEQFF. The CDR3 bases are TGTGCCTGGAGTCTCTGGACTAGCGGGACCGCGGATGAGCAGTTCTTC.

A few counts support this clonotype. The gene calls are TRBV4-3 and TRBJ2-1, with 9 nucleotides matching TRBD2. The CDR3 is 16 amino acids. In germline, CDR1 is LGHNA, CDR2 YSLEER. Trimming removed 4 bases from V and 8 bases from J; junction bases left unmatched: 12. Here the CDR3 DNA reads TGCGCCAGCAGCCCCAGTCTTGCGGGAGGGCCGTATGAGCAGTTCTTC. This gives the protein CASSPSLAGGPYEQFF.

In its sample, this clonotype was seen once. The chain links TRBV20-1 to TRBJ2-4; D is possibly TRBD1 or TRBD2 (6 bases each). The germline V gene has CDR1 DFQATT and CDR2 SNEGSKA (reference sequence). This CDR3 spans 17 amino acids. V lost 5 bases to trimming and J lost 4 bases, with 24 bases between them. CDR3 DNA sequence: TGCAGTGCTGCAGGCAGGGAGGACAGACTCCTAAAAAACATTCAGTACTTC. Translated, it gives CSAAGREDRLLKNIQYF.

V usage is TRBV28 and J usage is TRBJ2-1; the D is unclear. The CDR3 has 12 residues. Trimming pared 1 base from V and 6 bases from J, leaving 4 bases between. The germline CDR1 and CDR2 sequences are MDHEN and SYDVKM. The CDR3 reads CASSLLRNEQFF. CDR3 bases: TGTGCCAGCAGTTTATTACGCAATGAGCAGTTCTTC.

This clonotype turned up a few times. The chain recombines TRBV28 with TRBJ2-5; 9 nucleotides line up with TRBD2. The CDR3 loop spans 16 amino acids. The J segment lost 2 bases and the V segment lost 2 bases, leaving 6 bases of the junction unmatched. Per the germline V gene, CDR1 is MDHEN and CDR2 is SYDVKM. The CDR3 DNA sequence: TGTGCCAGCAGTTTACGACGCGGGAGGGGGCAAGAGACCCAGTACTTC. It yields the protein CASSLRRGRGQETQYF.

The CDR3 loop reads CASSLGPLEQYF. In DNA, the CDR3 is TGTGCCAGCAGTTTAGGGCCCCTCGAGCAGTACTTC. This chain joins TRBV12-3 or TRBV12-4 and TRBJ2-7; the D is unclear. With 1 base removed from V and 6 bases from J, the gap between germline ends came to 7 bases. The CDR3 consists of 12 residues.

This clonotype was seen a few times. V and J are TRBV24-1 and TRBJ2-5, with D possibly TRBD1 on 6 matching bases. The CDR3 extends over 12 amino acids. The V end lost 9 bases, the J end lost 1 base, and 8 bases lay between the germline ends. In germline, CDR1 is KGHDR, CDR2 SFDVKD. This chain's CDR3 is CATQGSQETQYF. CDR3 DNA sequence: TGTGCCACCCAGGGGAGCCAAGAGACCCAGTACTTC.

This clonotype was counted between two and nine times. The chain couples TRBV16 to TRBJ2-7; D not resolved. The CDR3 consists of 12 residues. Germline assignment: CDR1 KGHSY and CDR2 FQNENV. The V gene lost 2 bases and the J gene lost 7 bases, with 9 bases spanning the gap. The CDR3 is CASSQNRLEQYF. The CDR3 region has the DNA TGTGCCAGCAGCCAAAACCGCCTTGAGCAGTACTTC. Full variable domain (rest looked up from reference TRBV16 and TRBJ2-7): GEEVAQTPKHLVRGEGQKAKLYCAPIKGHSYVFWYQQVLKNEFKFLISFQNENVFDETGMPKERFSAKCLPNSPCSLEIQATKLEDSAVYFCASSQNRLEQYFGPGTRLTVT.

This sequence joins TRBV7-8 and TRBJ2-1; 9 bases are a match to TRBD2. CDR3 length: 15 amino acids. V was clipped by 0 bases and J by 10 bases; unmatched bases: 7. Germline values: CDR1 SGHVS, CDR2 FQNEAQ. The CDR3 spells CASSLAPSGINEQFF. The CDR3 region has the DNA TGTGCCAGCAGCTTAGCGCCTAGCGGGATCAACGAGCAGTTCTTC.

The chain combines TRBV7-8 with TRBJ2-1; possible D gene TRBD2, 5 bases. Germline lookup yields CDR1 SGHVS and CDR2 FQNEAQ. This CDR3 region has 15 residues. The V end lost 3 bases, the J end lost 0 bases, and 9 bases lay between the germline ends. The CDR3: CASSFGVNSYNEQFF. In DNA form, the CDR3 reads TGTGCCAGCAGCTTCGGGGTAAACTCCTACAATGAGCAGTTCTTC.

The V call is TRBV20-1, the J call TRBJ1-1, with D perhaps matching TRBD1 (5 bases). CDR1 is DFQATT, CDR2 SNEGSKA, per germline (reference sequence). CDR3 length: 18 amino acids. The V end was cut by 0 bases, the J end by 3 bases, with 23 bases between. CDR3 protein: CSARDLGRAAGLYTEAFF. The CDR3 region has the DNA TGCAGTGCTAGAGATCTTGGCAGGGCGGCTGGTTTGTACACTGAAGCTTTCTTT.

This clonotype was recorded a few times. The CDR3 coding sequence is TGTGCCAGCAGCCCCCGGACGATACTACATGAGCAGTTCTTC. It yields the protein CASSPRTILHEQFF. The J gene is TRBJ2-1, the V gene TRBV11-2; no firm D call. V lost 5 bases and J lost 8, with 16 bases in between. Per germline, CDR1 SGHAT and CDR2 FQNNGV. The CDR3 extends over 14 amino acids.

The chain links TRBV28 to TRBJ2-7; perhaps TRBD1 as D (5 bases). The V end lost 2 bases, the J end lost 3 bases, and 11 bases lay between the germline ends. CDR3 size: 14 residues. CDR1 is MDHEN, CDR2 SYDVKM, per germline. CDR3 amino acids: CASSLTGSYYEQYF. The CDR3 region has the DNA TGTGCCAGCAGTTTAACAGGATCCTACTACGAGCAGTACTTC.

This sequence joins TRBV12-3 or TRBV12-4 and TRBJ2-3; D possibly uses TRBD1 or TRBD2 (5 bases each). The CDR3 spans 15 residues. The ends were cut back, 3 bases at V and 3 bases at J, with 13 bases in the middle. The CDR3 sequence: CASSFGAGGTDTQYF. For the CDR3, the DNA is TGTGCCAGCAGTTTCGGGGCAGGTGGAACAGATACGCAGTATTTT.

This clonotype was seen only a few times. The CDR3 DNA is TGTGCCAGCAGTTACCGGAACAGCGGGACGCAGTATTTT. Amino acid sequence: CASSYRNSGTQYF. This chain uses TRBV5-5 with TRBJ2-3; weak D call: TRBD2 (6 bases). Looked up from germline, CDR1 is SGHKS and CDR2 is YYEKEE (reference sequence). This CDR3 is 13 amino acids long. Trimming removed 5 bases from V and 9 bases from J, with 16 bases in between.

This clonotype was seen a few times. The chain uses TRBV5-5 and TRBJ2-5, with D possibly being TRBD2 (5 bases). V lost 4 bases and J 5 bases, leaving 12 bases between the germline ends. Germline lookup yields CDR1 SGHKS and CDR2 YYEKEE (reference sequence). There are 13 residues in the CDR3. CDR3: CASSPGKWETQYF. DNA for the CDR3: TGTGCCAGCAGCCCGGGGAAGTGGGAGACCCAGTACTTC.

This clonotype was detected a few times. V is TRBV20-1 and J is TRBJ1-4, with 7 bases that match TRBD1. Germline CDR1 reads DFQATT; CDR2 reads SNEGSKA (reference sequence). The CDR3 is made up of 14 amino acids. Trimming cost V 3 bases and J 7 bases; bases outside gene matches: 8. The chain's CDR3 is CSARIRGGSEKLFF. The CDR3 region has the DNA TGCAGTGCTAGGATCAGGGGGGGCAGTGAAAAACTGTTTTTT.

The chain joins TRBV7-8 to TRBJ2-2, with 9 bases aligning to TRBD2. Losses at the gene ends were 6 bases for V and 5 bases for J; bases not matched to a gene: 7. This CDR3 region has 15 residues. Germline assignment: CDR1 SGHVS and CDR2 FQNEAQ. The CDR3 DNA reads as TGTGCCAGCAGACGTAGCGGGGGCGGGACCGGGGAGCTGTTTTTT. It is translated as CASRRSGGGTGELFF.

This clonotype has more than one count but fewer than ten. The V gene is TRBV4-1, the J gene TRBJ2-1; D is unresolved. The V gene's germline CDR1 is MGHRA and CDR2 YSYEKL. This CDR3 is 15 amino acids long. V was trimmed by 0 bases and J by 1 base, leaving 7 bases between them. CDR3 coding DNA: TGCGCCAGCAGCCAAGACCCTACATCCTACAATGAGCAGTTCTTC. This codes for CASSQDPTSYNEQFF.

The chain employs TRBV4-3 and TRBJ2-2; the match to TRBD1 covers 10 bases. The junction had 5 bases not matched to a gene; V was cut back by 0 bases and J by 7 bases. The CDR3 contains 16 residues. Germline V gives CDR1 LGHNA, CDR2 YSLEER. The chain's CDR3 is CASSQEGTGEVGELFF. CDR3 nucleotides: TGCGCCAGCAGCCAAGAGGGGACAGGGGAGGTCGGGGAGCTGTTTTTT.

This clonotype was observed a few times. The rearrangement uses TRBV7-8 and TRBJ2-7, with unresolved D. This CDR3 has 14 amino acids. Germline V gene sequence: CDR1 SGHVS, CDR2 FQNEAQ. The ends were cut back, 2 bases at V and 5 bases at J, with 13 bases in the middle. CDR3 DNA sequence: TGTGCCAGCAGCTTACTGGGATTTGGAAACGAGCAGTACTTC. This codes for CASSLLGFGNEQYF.

The V gene is TRBV28, the J gene TRBJ2-2; D gene ambiguous. The V gene lost 3 bases and the J gene lost 8 bases, with 13 bases spanning the gap. CDR3 length: 14 amino acids. Germline V gene sequence: CDR1 MDHEN, CDR2 SYDVKM. The CDR3 reads CASSFGRPRGELFF. In DNA form, the CDR3 reads TGTGCCAGCAGTTTTGGCCGGCCCCGGGGGGAGCTGTTTTTT. Full variable domain (outside the CDR3, taken from reference TRBV28 and TRBJ2-2): DVKVTQSSRYLVKRTGEKVFLECVQDMDHENMFWYRQDPGLGLRLIYFSYDVKMKEKGDIPEGYSVSREKKERFSLILESASTNQTSMYLCASSFGRPRGELFFGEGSRLTVL.

This clonotype was counted only a few times. This chain connects TRBV11-3 to TRBJ2-5, with a tentative D call TRBD1 (6 bases). The CDR3 length is 18 residues. Trimming shortened V by 5 bases and J by 2 bases, and 24 bases separated the two germline ends. Germline CDR1 is SGHNT and CDR2 is YENEEA. The CDR3 protein is CASSLPGGDTGIQETQYF. CDR3 bases: TGTGCCAGCAGCCTCCCCGGTGGGGACACGGGAATACAAGAGACCCAGTACTTC.

This clonotype was seen ten or more times. The genes are TRBV15 and TRBJ2-5; TRBD2 matches at 13 bases. J gave up 5 bases and V 6 bases, and 15 bases lay outside the gene matches. Germline V lookup: CDR1 LNHNV, CDR2 YYDKDF (reference sequence). This CDR3 region has 18 residues. CDR3 coding DNA: TGTGCCACCAGTGACCCCGGGACTAGCGGGACCGGCGGGGAGACCCAGTACTTC. Translating gives CATSDPGTSGTGGETQYF.

This rearrangement joins TRBV5-5 to TRBJ2-2; D gene unclear. Trimming removed 4 bases at V and 0 bases at J, with 10 bases between. This CDR3 has 15 amino acids. Germline CDR1 is SGHKS and CDR2 is YYEKEE (reference sequence). Written as DNA, the CDR3 is TGTGCCAGCAGCCCAGAGGCCGCGAACACCGGGGAGCTGTTTTTT. It encodes CASSPEAANTGELFF. Supplemented by reference TRBV5-5 and TRBJ2-2, the full variable domain reads DAGVTQSPTHLIKTRGQQVTLRCSPISGHKSVSWYQQVLGQGPQFIFQYYEKEERGRGNFPDRFSARQFPNYSSELNVNALLLGDSALYLCASSPEAANTGELFFGEGSRLTVL.

This chain connects TRBV6-5 to TRBJ2-7; D is unclear. The CDR3 is 12 amino acids. V lost 5 bases and J lost 3, with 8 bases in between. Germline loops: CDR1 MNHEY, CDR2 SVGAGI. CDR3 amino acids: CASSQAGYEQYF. The DNA of the CDR3 is TGTGCCAGCAGTCAAGCAGGCTACGAGCAGTACTTC.

The table lists this clonotype with many counts. The V and J genes are TRBV10-3 and TRBJ2-6; D ambiguous. Germline CDR1 ENHRY, CDR2 SYGVKD. Trimming cost V 11 bases and J 0 bases, with 2 bases left between them. The CDR3 totals 11 residues. The CDR3 DNA reads as TGTGCCGCCTCTGGGGCCAACGTCCTGACTTTC. Amino acid sequence: CAASGANVLTF.